This entry lists 21 T cell receptor beta chains sequenced from one sample in a study of blood T cell repertoires in COVID-19 (dated by TCRdb to 2018 to 2020). Library preparation was by the immunoSEQ multiplex PCR assay. The table was pulled from immuneACCESS by TCRdb, which kept in-frame rearrangements only. Such tables lose some clones; where checked, under half of the loss comes from unresolved V genes, and the rest has no known cause. The sample table holds 150,000 to 200,000 clones, of which 76% were seen once. Less than 20% of the sample belongs to the ten largest clones. Input material: PBMCs or T cells enriched from blood (not recorded which). Receptors originate from a woman aged 45-65 years with acute COVID-19.

The chain joins TRBV11-2 to TRBJ1-1; D remains unclear. V lost 5 bases and J lost 6, with 13 bases in between. The length of the CDR3 is 13 residues. Germline CDR1 reads SGHAT; CDR2 reads FQNNGV. For the CDR3, the DNA is TGTGCCAGCAGCCCCCGTGAGGGCGCTGAAGCTTTCTTT. It is translated as CASSPREGAEAFF.

The chain carries TRBV2 and TRBJ2-5; tentatively, D is TRBD2 (6 bases). V shed 3 bases and J shed 4 bases, with 9 bases lying between them. CDR1 and CDR2 from the germline V gene are SNHLY and FYNNEI. The CDR3 sequence is 13 residues long. The CDR3 DNA follows: TGTGCCAGCAGTGAGCGGGGCTTAGAGACCCAGTACTTC. Translating gives CASSERGLETQYF. Combining the CDR3 with reference TRBV2 and TRBJ2-5 gives the whole variable domain EPEVTQTPSHQVTQMGQEVILRCVPISNHLYFYWYRQILGQKVEFLVSFYNNEISEKSEIFDDQFSVERPDGSNFTLKIRSTKLEDSAMYFCASSERGLETQYFGPGTRLLVL.

This chain links TRBV4-3 with TRBJ1-2, with TRBD1 identical over 7 bases. V trimming: 3 bases; J trimming: 3 bases; junction bases outside the gene matches: 7. Looked up from germline, CDR1 is LGHNA and CDR2 is YSLEER. CDR3 length: 15 amino acids. The chain's CDR3 is CASSHRGGSYYGYTF. CDR3 in DNA: TGCGCCAGCAGCCATAGAGGGGGCTCTTACTATGGCTACACCTTC.

The chain couples TRBV2 to TRBJ2-3; D gene unclear. Germline CDR1 is SNHLY and CDR2 is FYNNEI. V was trimmed by 7 bases and J by 5 bases, leaving 10 bases between them. The CDR3 runs 12 residues. As DNA, the CDR3 is TGTGCCAGCAATAAAGCTATAGATACGCAGTATTTT. Protein: CASNKAIDTQYF.

This chain uses TRBV4-1 with TRBJ2-1, with 9 bases lining up with TRBD2. The CDR3 is made up of 15 amino acids. The trim removed 4 bases at V and 3 bases at J, leaving 4 bases unmatched. Germline V gene lookup returns CDR1 MGHRA and CDR2 YSYEKL. CDR3 region: CASSLSGGDYNEQFF. The CDR3 DNA reads TGCGCCAGCAGCCTTAGCGGGGGTGACTACAATGAGCAGTTCTTC.

The chain links TRBV28 to TRBJ1-2; maybe TRBD1 (6 bases). Deletions cut 6 bases from V and 6 bases from J, with 17 bases between. The V gene's germline CDR1 is MDHEN and CDR2 SYDVKM. The CDR3 is 14 amino acids. CDR3 nucleotide sequence: TGTGCCAGCAGCCCCCCCGGACAGACTCATGGCTACACCTTC. Amino acids: CASSPPGQTHGYTF.

This chain connects TRBV7-8 to TRBJ2-7; 16 bases match TRBD2. This CDR3 is built from 15 residues. Trimming at V came to 5 bases and at J to 7 bases, leaving 5 bases not matched to a gene. The germline gives CDR1 SGHVS, CDR2 FQNEAQ. The CDR3 region is CASSPGLAGGQEQYV. The CDR3 region has the DNA TGTGCCAGCAGCCCGGGACTAGCGGGGGGGCAAGAGCAGTACGTC.

The chain carries TRBV6-2 or TRBV6-3 and TRBJ2-7, with D tentatively TRBD1 (5 bases). In germline, CDR1 is MNHEY, CDR2 SVGEGT. The CDR3 runs to 12 residues. Trimming cost V 4 bases and J 7 bases, with 11 bases left between them. CDR3 loop: CASSSTVWEQYV. The CDR3 coding sequence is TGTGCCAGCAGTTCGACAGTCTGGGAGCAGTACGTC.

CDR3 residues: CASSLLAGGPADTQYF. Written as DNA, the CDR3 is TGTGCCAGCAGCCTCCTAGCGGGGGGGCCAGCAGATACGCAGTATTTT. The chain has TRBV3-1 (or the pseudogene TRBV3-2) and TRBJ2-3; 12 bases map to TRBD2. The germline CDR1 and CDR2 sequences are LGHDT and YNNKEL (reference sequence). The CDR3 runs 16 residues. Unmatched junction bases numbered 6, after V lost 4 bases and J lost 4 bases.

The CDR3 sequence is CASRVQGAPVGYTF. CDR3 DNA sequence: TGTGCCAGCAGGGTACAGGGGGCGCCCGTTGGCTACACCTTC. J is TRBJ1-2 and V is TRBV9; TRBD1 agrees at 9 bases. Trimming took 5 bases from V and 7 from J; bases not matched to a gene: 9. This CDR3 region has 14 residues. The V gene's germline CDR1 is SGDLS and CDR2 YYNGEE.

The chain joins TRBV10-1 to TRBJ2-5, with TRBD2 matching over 10 bases. Trimming cost V 3 bases and J 5 bases; bases outside gene matches: 9. Germline CDR1 WNHNN, CDR2 SYGVQD (reference sequence). This CDR3 is 16 amino acids long. CDR3 sequence reads: CASSDAAGGPGETQYF. CDR3 bases: TGCGCCAGCAGTGATGCAGCGGGGGGGCCCGGGGAGACCCAGTACTTC.

This clone appeared a single time. The chain carries TRBV5-4 and TRBJ2-1; possible D gene TRBD1, 5 bases. CDR1 is SGHNT, CDR2 YYREEE, per germline (reference sequence). The ends were cut back, 3 bases at V and 6 bases at J, with 10 bases in the middle. The CDR3 length is 13 residues. The CDR3: CASSSKGRNEQFF. The CDR3 region has the DNA TGTGCCAGCAGCTCGAAGGGGCGCAATGAGCAGTTCTTC. The whole variable domain, remainder taken from reference TRBV5-4 and TRBJ2-1, is ETGVTQSPTHLIKTRGQQVTLRCSSQSGHNTVSWYQQALGQGPQFIFQYYREEENGRGNFPPRFSGLQFPNYSSELNVNALELDDSALYLCASSSKGRNEQFFGPGTRLTVL.

This clone came up many times. The gene calls are TRBV2 and TRBJ2-6; 7 bases align to TRBD1. The CDR3 runs 16 residues. The ends lost 2 bases at V and 4 bases at J; junction bases unmatched: 5. From germline, CDR1 is SNHLY and CDR2 FYNNEI. CDR3 residues: CASSESTGTGANVLTF. CDR3 sequence (DNA): TGTGCCAGCAGTGAATCGACAGGGACCGGGGCCAACGTCCTGACTTTC.

This clone came up once. The rearrangement uses TRBV6-5 and TRBJ1-1; 7 bases fit TRBD1. The CDR3 is 14 residues long. From germline, CDR1 is MNHEY and CDR2 SVGAGI. Germline trimming cut 6 bases from V and 2 bases from J; bases unmatched to any gene: 6. In DNA form, the CDR3 reads TGTGCCAGCAGGCTTCAGGGGGGAAACACTGAAGCTTTCTTT. Its translation is CASRLQGGNTEAFF.

The rearrangement links TRBV5-4 to TRBJ2-5, with 7 bases identical to TRBD1. V shed 3 bases, J shed 2 bases, and the junction held 4 bases outside the gene matches. Germline V lookup: CDR1 SGHNT, CDR2 YYREEE (reference sequence). The CDR3 is 14 amino acids. The CDR3 DNA follows: TGTGCCAGCAGCTCGGGACAGAATCAAGAGACCCAGTACTTC. Protein sequence: CASSSGQNQETQYF.

The J gene is TRBJ1-2, the V gene TRBV6-1; D unclear. V lost 2 bases to trimming and J lost 2 bases, with 6 bases between them. The CDR3 length is 13 residues. CDR1 is MNHNS and CDR2 is SASEGT in the germline V gene. The CDR3 region is CASSESGNYGYTF. DNA for the CDR3: TGTGCCAGCAGTGAATCGGGAAACTATGGCTACACCTTC.

This clone appeared a single time. The chain employs TRBV28 and TRBJ2-3; no definite D call. Deletions cut 4 bases from V and 5 bases from J, with 10 bases between. There are 13 residues in the CDR3. Per germline, CDR1 MDHEN and CDR2 SYDVKM. The CDR3 DNA sequence: TGTGCCAGCAGTTCAATCTCAGTAGATACGCAGTATTTT. Amino acid sequence: CASSSISVDTQYF.

The rearrangement joins TRBV7-9 to TRBJ2-2; TRBD1 might be the D (7 bases). With 2 bases removed from V and 1 base from J, the gap between germline ends came to 8 bases. Germline CDR1 reads SEHNR; CDR2 reads FQNEAQ (reference sequence). This CDR3 spans 15 amino acids. CDR3 coding DNA: TGTGCCAGCAGCTTACAGGGGGGGAACACCGGGGAGCTGTTTTTT. It codes for CASSLQGGNTGELFF.

This clone appeared a few times. The chain carries TRBV2 and TRBJ1-4, with D uncertain. The CDR3 is 14 amino acids. V shed 6 bases and J shed 4 bases, with 12 bases lying between them. In germline, CDR1 is SNHLY, CDR2 FYNNEI. For the CDR3, the DNA is TGTGCCAGCAGAGCAGGTTCCCTTAATGAAAAACTGTTTTTT. Its protein is CASRAGSLNEKLFF.

The chain combines TRBV2 with TRBJ1-5, with a possible D match to TRBD1 (5 bases). Germline assignment: CDR1 SNHLY and CDR2 FYNNEI. V lost 3 bases, J lost 5 bases, and 11 bases lay in between. This CDR3 spans 14 amino acids. CDR3 sequence: CASSESREDQPQHF. The CDR3 DNA sequence: TGTGCCAGCAGTGAGTCCAGGGAAGATCAGCCCCAGCATTTT.

The chain couples TRBV10-2 to TRBJ1-6, with 8 bases matching TRBD1. Germline-derived CDR1 and CDR2 are WSHSY and SAAADI. This CDR3 comprises 17 residues. J was trimmed by 3 bases and V by 8 bases; bases with no gene match: 12. The CDR3 DNA sequence: TGCGCCAGCGGATGGACAGGGCCTTCCGACTATAATTCACCCCTCCACTTT. Translation gives CASGWTGPSDYNSPLHF.